Shown below are 18 T cell receptor beta chains from a single sample sequenced in a study of long-term antiretroviral therapy in people with HIV. Running of the v3.0 immunoSEQ assay took place at survey level. Libraries were prepared by immunoSEQ multiplex PCR; TCRdb keeps only in-frame clonotypes and omits some of them. The sample has about 50,000 clones; 80% to 90% are singletons. Sample: unsorted PBMCs, taken 0.8 years after starting antiretroviral therapy. These receptors were taken from a woman aged 18-29 years with HIV.

This clone was recorded only once. This sequence joins TRBV4-3 and TRBJ1-1; D possibly corresponds to TRBD1 (5 bases). Germline V gene data show CDR1 as LGHNA and CDR2 as YSLEER. The germline V and J ends were trimmed by 0 bases and 10 bases, with 12 bases remaining between them. CDR3 length: 13 residues. The CDR3 here is CASSQDKGLRAFF. The DNA of the CDR3 is TGCGCCAGCAGCCAAGATAAGGGGTTGCGAGCTTTCTTT.

V is TRBV6-1 and J is TRBJ2-4, with D perhaps matching TRBD1 (5 bases). CDR1 and CDR2 (germline): MNHNS, SASEGT. There are 12 residues in the CDR3. Between the trimmed V and J ends, which lost 8 bases and 13 bases, there was a span of 18 bases. Written as DNA, the CDR3 is TGTGCCAGCGGGAAAGGGGTTCAGGGACAGTACTTC. Translated: CASGKGVQGQYF.

The rearrangement uses TRBV11-2 and TRBJ2-2, with D maybe TRBD1 (6 bases). This CDR3 region has 12 residues. The germline gives CDR1 SGHAT, CDR2 FQNNGV. V was shortened by 10 bases and J by 7 bases, with 13 bases between the two germline ends. CDR3 loop: CAITGSGGELFF. In nucleotides, the CDR3 is TGTGCCATAACAGGGTCCGGCGGGGAGCTGTTTTTT.

This clone has more than one count but fewer than ten. The rearrangement uses TRBV6-1 and TRBJ2-7; D uncertain. In germline, CDR1 is MNHNS, CDR2 SASEGT. The CDR3 has 12 residues. Trimming cost V 4 bases and J 5 bases, with 9 bases left between them. CDR3 in DNA: TGTGCCAGCAGTGTGCGACGACACGAGCAGTACTTC. This sequence encodes CASSVRRHEQYF.

DNA of the CDR3: TGTGCCAGCCAACGGCCTAGCGGGAGGGCCGCCGGGGAGCTGTTTTTT. This gives the protein CASQRPSGRAAGELFF. The V gene is TRBV7-2, the J gene TRBJ2-2; 12 nucleotides agree with TRBD2. The CDR3 sequence is 16 residues long. Trimming took 8 bases from V and 6 from J; bases not matched to a gene: 10. Per the germline V gene, CDR1 is SGHTA and CDR2 is FQGNSA.

The V gene is TRBV6-1, the J gene TRBJ2-3, with 11 positions matching TRBD2. CDR3 length: 17 amino acids. The junction had 7 bases not matched to a gene; V was cut back by 3 bases and J by 2 bases. CDR1 is MNHNS and CDR2 is SASEGT in the germline V gene. CDR3 sequence: CASSDPRLAGYTDTQYF. The CDR3 DNA sequence: TGTGCCAGCAGTGACCCAAGACTAGCGGGATACACAGATACGCAGTATTTT.

The chain combines TRBV27 with TRBJ2-4, with D perhaps matching TRBD2 (6 bases). Germline V gives CDR1 MNHEY, CDR2 SMNVEV (reference sequence). The V and J ends lost 7 bases and 7 bases respectively, with 17 bases between them. The length of the CDR3 is 14 residues. For the CDR3, the DNA is TGTGCCAGCAAGAGTCCGGGACTCCCGAACATTCAGTACTTC. Translating gives CASKSPGLPNIQYF.

The chain is built from TRBV4-3 and TRBJ2-1; D may be TRBD2 (5 bases). Germline values: CDR1 LGHNA, CDR2 YSLEER. This CDR3 comprises 14 residues. V lost 0 bases and J 15 bases, leaving 18 bases between the germline ends. The DNA of the CDR3 is TGCGCCAGCAGCCAAGATCAGGCTCGAGCGGTCAGGTTCTTC. It translates to CASSQDQARAVRFF.

The rearrangement joins TRBV7-2 to TRBJ2-2; D call uncertain. CDR1 is SGHTA, CDR2 FQGNSA, per germline. This CDR3 is 17 amino acids long. With 2 bases removed from V and 2 bases from J, the gap between germline ends came to 15 bases. CDR3 coding DNA: TGTGCCAGCAGCTTACTATTTTCGACATTTAACACCGGGGAGCTGTTTTTT. It translates to CASSLLFSTFNTGELFF.

This clone has only one observation. The rearrangement joins TRBV4-3 to TRBJ2-5, with a weak D call TRBD2 (5 bases). In germline, CDR1 is LGHNA, CDR2 YSLEER. The CDR3 consists of 15 residues. V gave up 2 bases and J gave up 3 bases, with 13 bases separating them. CDR3 nucleotide sequence: TGCGCCAGCAGCCAACGAGGGATGAGAGAAGAGACCCAGTACTTC. This encodes CASSQRGMREETQYF.

This clone was seen just once. The chain has TRBV5-1 and TRBJ2-2; TRBD1 matches 9 bases. Germline V gene sequence: CDR1 SGHRS, CDR2 YFSETQ. There are 16 residues in the CDR3. V gave up 2 bases and J gave up 1 base; unmatched junction bases: 3. DNA of the CDR3: TGCGCCAGCAGCTTCGGGGGACAGGGGAACACCGGGGAGCTGTTTTTT. This encodes CASSFGGQGNTGELFF.

The CDR3, as DNA: TGTGCCAGCAGGATGACAGGGAACCACGAGCAGTACTTC. Amino acid sequence: CASRMTGNHEQYF. The chain is built from TRBV5-4 and TRBJ2-7; TRBD1 matches 7 bases. CDR1 and CDR2 from the germline V gene are SGHNT and YYREEE (reference sequence). The CDR3 is made up of 13 amino acids. The trim removed 5 bases at V and 5 bases at J, leaving 7 bases unmatched.

This clone was picked up one time. The V call is TRBV27, the J call TRBJ1-5, with TRBD1 as a possible D gene (6 bases). CDR1 MNHEY and CDR2 SMNVEV come from the germline V gene (reference sequence). This CDR3 region has 14 residues. Trimming shortened V by 7 bases and J by 4 bases, and 14 bases separated the two germline ends. CDR3 sequence: CASNKRGENQPQHF. CDR3 DNA sequence: TGTGCCAGCAATAAAAGGGGGGAGAATCAGCCCCAGCATTTT.

The genes are TRBV6-5 and TRBJ1-5, with D uncertain. Trimming took off 5 bases at V and 10 bases at J, with 3 bases between the two ends. The CDR3 contains 9 residues. Germline V gene lookup returns CDR1 MNHEY and CDR2 SVGAGI. CDR3 coding DNA: TGTGCCAGCAGTCATCCCCAGCATTTT. Translation gives CASSHPQHF.

The rearrangement uses TRBV5-6 and TRBJ2-1, with a possible D match to TRBD2 (5 bases). This CDR3 is built from 14 residues. CDR1 is SGHDT and CDR2 is YYEEEE in the germline V gene. Trimming removed 3 bases from V and 14 bases from J, with 21 bases in between. The CDR3, as DNA: TGTGCCAGCAGCTCCCTCGATCGTCGGGAAAAAAAGTTCTTC. Protein product: CASSSLDRREKKFF.

This clone is judged medium-sized (0.01 to 0.1%). The chain combines TRBV15 with TRBJ2-1, with 7 bases lining up with TRBD1. The CDR3 is 16 residues long. After removal of 6 bases from V and 5 bases from J, the junction contained 13 bases not matched to a gene. CDR1 is LNHNV and CDR2 is YYDKDF in the germline V gene (reference sequence). Here the CDR3 DNA reads TGTGCCACCAGTTTTCTCGATGGGACAGCGAACAATGAGCAGTTCTTC. This sequence encodes CATSFLDGTANNEQFF.

This chain uses TRBV2 with TRBJ1-5, with TRBD1 matching 10 bases. CDR3 length: 14 residues. V shed 5 bases, J shed 4 bases, and the junction held 2 bases outside the gene matches. Germline loops: CDR1 SNHLY, CDR2 FYNNEI. As DNA, the CDR3 is TGTGCCAGCAGTCAGGACAGGGGGAATCAGCCCCAGCATTTT. It is translated as CASSQDRGNQPQHF.

The chain recombines TRBV7-2 with TRBJ2-7; 9 bases map to TRBD1. V lost 5 bases to trimming and J lost 3 bases; unmatched junction nucleotides: 5. This CDR3 is 14 amino acids long. Germline lookup yields CDR1 SGHTA and CDR2 FQGNSA. For the CDR3, the DNA is TGTGCCAGCAGCCCCGGGACAGGGAACTACGAGCAGTACTTC. Translating gives CASSPGTGNYEQYF.